This T cell receptor (beta chain) was sequenced for a study of T cells after yellow fever vaccination (dated by TCRdb to between 2018 and 2021). The study in broad terms: The SMART-Seq v4 Ultra Low Input RNA kit was used to prepare libraries from fractions with low cell numbers. The cohort comprised two healthy male donors, one aged 18 to 30 and one aged 30 to 40 years. Bulk TCR alpha and beta repertoires were sequenced longitudinally to track T-cell clones before and after primary and booster YFV17D yellow fever vaccination. Blood was collected at multiple timepoints before and after primary and secondary immunization, and bulk PBMC replicates and cell subsets were isolated.

TCR cDNA was synthesized by 5'RACE template switching, which introduced a universal primer site and unique molecular identifiers. cDNA synthesis was primed from both the TCR alpha and TCR beta constant segments. Library amplification used two PCR steps, and the second PCR step added sample barcodes and sequencing adapters. Sequencing of the libraries was done on either Illumina HiSeq 2500 (2x100 bp) or NovaSeq (2x150 bp). The source study handled its data this way. Demultiplexing of reads and collapsing into UMI consensus sequences were performed with MIGEC, and V(D)J alignment was carried out with MiXCR. Vaccine-responding clonotypes were identified with edgeR using replicate PBMC samples, with FDR below 0.01 and a log2 fold change above 5 up to day 15 being required. Each bulk clonotype received a CD4 or CD8 identity based on whether the sequenced CD4 or CD8 repertoire contained that clonotype at higher abundance. TCRdb trimmed public reads at Q25 via fastp, called clones via MiXCR and kept in-frame beta chains. Each record represents a unique CDR3 protein, reported with the most common genes and DNA among its rows. In this record, the V and J calls reflect TCRdb's handling and not the investigators' own analysis. This sample is represented by 450,000 to 600,000 distinct CDR3 sequences; approximately 13% of them were singletons. The ten biggest clones cover more than 12% of the sample.

V is trimmed back by 0 bases and J by 9 bases, and the junction contains 11 bases that no gene match accounts for. Its CDR3 holds 16 amino acids, cysteine through phenylalanine. Just CDR3 DNA is preserved here, 48 bases in frame from base 1. From the germline V gene, CDR1 is SGHDT and CDR2 is YYEEEE. General study outcomes and caveats: The study included only two donors, which limits how far the findings can be generalized. A small share of clonotypes occurred in both CD4 and CD8 compartments, likely arising from convergent recombination. Compared with the primary T-cell response, the secondary T-cell response was weaker but faster, peaking on day 5 rather than day 15. Most clones expanded after primary vaccination were re-detected after the booster (about 95% of CD4 and around nine tenths of CD8), suggesting broad memory maintenance. FACS-sorted repertoires could contain abundant contaminating clonotypes from the bulk population, so computational filtering was required.

The treatment or condition label on this specimen signifies: live attenuated yellow fever vaccine strain. Two biological replicates of bulk PBMCs were collected at each blood-draw timepoint. A standard Ficoll-Paque protocol was used to isolate PBMCs from peripheral blood. RNA was extracted with TriZol from bulk PBMCs, CD4 and CD8 fractions, and dextramer-positive and dextramer-negative fractions. This clonotype was counted many times. The antigen it binds to is not known. Nothing much larger sits one base from this clone, and base qualities are not available. The chain was built from TRBV5-6 and TRBJ2-1; 8 bases in the junction line up with TRBD2. The TCR sequence derives from a man younger than 45 who received the YFV17D yellow fever vaccine. Sequences were derived from PBMCs, sampled on the day of the yellow fever booster vaccination. The CDR3 loop reads CASSLATSGSHGEQFF. The bases are TGTGCCAGCAGCTTGGCTACTAGCGGATCACACGGTGAGCAGTTCTTC.